The rows below give T cell receptor beta chains drawn from one sample of a study of neoadjuvant anti-PD-1 for oral cavity cancer. The table came from immunoSEQ multiplex PCR; TCRdb's copy has only in-frame clones and leaves some out. The sample carries approximately 20,000 clones, over 65% recorded once. This sample comprised PBMCs, obtained before nivolumab (anti-PD-1) treatment. These receptors came from a person aged 35-79 years with oral cavity squamous cell carcinoma. Both conserved end residues are part of each CDR3. A D gene is named only where the DNA matches it firmly. A row's size may be missing; if present it is once, few, many or a size class.

abundance: NA
v_gene: TRBV6-5
d_gene: NA
j_gene: TRBJ1-2
CDR3aa: CASSLTQAGDYGYTF
CDR3nt: TGTGCCAGCAGTCTAACCCAGGCAGGGGACTATGGCTACACCTTC

abundance: NA
v_gene: TRBV5-1
d_gene: TRBD2
j_gene: TRBJ2-5
CDR3aa: CASSFVLAGDETQYF
CDR3nt: TGCGCCAGCAGCTTTGTCCTAGCGGGAGATGAGACCCAGTACTTC

abundance: NA
v_gene: TRBV7-6
d_gene: TRBD1
j_gene: TRBJ2-5
CDR3aa: CASSWPGTGRETQYF
CDR3nt: TGTGCCAGCAGCTGGCCCGGGACAGGGCGAGAGACCCAGTACTTC

abundance: NA
v_gene: TRBV28
d_gene: TRBD1
j_gene: TRBJ1-4
CDR3aa: CASSSSNRGQNEKLFF
CDR3nt: TGTGCCAGCAGTTCATCCAACAGGGGACAAAATGAAAAACTGTTTTTT

abundance: NA
v_gene: TRBV7-6
d_gene: NA
j_gene: TRBJ2-7
CDR3aa: CASSSGSRSYEQYF
CDR3nt: TGTGCCAGCAGCTCCGGGAGCCGCTCCTACGAGCAGTACTTC

abundance: NA
v_gene: TRBV6-4
d_gene: NA
j_gene: TRBJ2-2
CDR3aa: CASSEQGLNTGELFF
CDR3nt: TGTGCCAGCAGCGAACAGGGACTGAACACCGGGGAGCTGTTTTTT

abundance: few
v_gene: TRBV6-5
d_gene: NA
j_gene: TRBJ1-2
CDR3aa: CASRPQEDGYTF
CDR3nt: TGTGCCAGCAGACCCCAGGAAGACGGCTACACCTTC

abundance: NA
v_gene: TRBV29-1
d_gene: NA
j_gene: TRBJ2-1
CDR3aa: CSGLGGYEQFF
CDR3nt: TGCAGCGGTTTAGGGGGGTATGAGCAGTTCTTC

abundance: NA
v_gene: TRBV5-1
d_gene: NA
j_gene: TRBJ2-3
CDR3aa: CASSFPQGPTDTQYF
CDR3nt: TGCGCCAGCAGCTTCCCACAGGGTCCCACAGATACGCAGTATTTT

abundance: NA
v_gene: TRBV29-1
d_gene: NA
j_gene: TRBJ1-1
CDR3aa: CSVEDGGLGTEAFF
CDR3nt: TGCAGCGTTGAAGATGGGGGCCTGGGAACTGAAGCTTTCTTT

abundance: once
v_gene: TRBV5-1
d_gene: TRBD2
j_gene: TRBJ2-1
CDR3aa: CASSWDTSGGNNEQFF
CDR3nt: TGCGCCAGCAGCTGGGACACTAGCGGGGGTAACAATGAGCAGTTCTTC

abundance: NA
v_gene: TRBV29-1
d_gene: TRBD2
j_gene: TRBJ2-2
CDR3aa: CSVSAGGYAGELFF
CDR3nt: TGCAGCGTTTCAGCGGGAGGGTACGCCGGGGAGCTGTTTTTT

abundance: NA
v_gene: TRBV25-1
d_gene: NA
j_gene: TRBJ2-5
CDR3aa: CASSLGPGQETQYF
CDR3nt: TGTGCCAGCAGCCTTGGGCCGGGGCAAGAGACCCAGTACTTC

abundance: NA
v_gene: TRBV19
d_gene: TRBD2
j_gene: TRBJ2-2
CDR3aa: CASSPKTSGRSPGELFF
CDR3nt: TGTGCCAGTAGTCCAAAGACTAGCGGGAGGTCCCCCGGGGAGCTGTTTTTT

abundance: NA
v_gene: TRBV27
d_gene: TRBD1
j_gene: TRBJ1-2
CDR3aa: CASSVTGVGGYTF
CDR3nt: TGTGCCAGCAGTGTGACAGGGGTGGGAGGCTACACCTTC

abundance: NA
v_gene: TRBV5-1
d_gene: TRBD2
j_gene: TRBJ2-5
CDR3aa: CASSLGLAGETQYF
CDR3nt: TGCGCCAGCAGCTTGGGGCTAGCGGGAGAGACCCAGTACTTC

abundance: NA
v_gene: TRBV21-1
d_gene: NA
j_gene: TRBJ2-7
CDR3aa: CASITRGHYEQYF
CDR3nt: TGTGCCAGCATCACAAGGGGACACTACGAGCAGTACTTC

abundance: NA
v_gene: TRBV30
d_gene: TRBD1
j_gene: TRBJ1-2
CDR3aa: CAWTKQGTGYGYTF
CDR3nt: TGTGCCTGGACTAAACAGGGGACCGGCTATGGCTACACCTTC

abundance: once
v_gene: TRBV6-6
d_gene: TRBD2
j_gene: TRBJ2-1
CDR3aa: CASTGEGHYNEQFF
CDR3nt: TGTGCCAGCACGGGGGAGGGCCACTACAATGAGCAGTTCTTC

abundance: NA
v_gene: TRBV5-1
d_gene: NA
j_gene: TRBJ2-2
CDR3aa: CASSRGAGANTGELFF
CDR3nt: TGCGCCAGCAGCCGGGGCGCAGGGGCTAACACCGGGGAGCTGTTTTTT

abundance: NA
v_gene: TRBV11-2
d_gene: TRBD1
j_gene: TRBJ2-7
CDR3aa: CASSITGGGPYEQYF
CDR3nt: TGTGCCAGCAGCATTACAGGGGGCGGACCGTACGAGCAGTACTTC

abundance: NA
v_gene: TRBV5-5
d_gene: NA
j_gene: TRBJ1-1
CDR3aa: CASSLDPMNTEAFF
CDR3nt: TGTGCCAGCAGCTTGGACCCCATGAACACTGAAGCTTTCTTT

abundance: NA
v_gene: TRBV5-4
d_gene: TRBD1
j_gene: TRBJ2-1
CDR3aa: CASSLAVSSPGTGGNEQFF
CDR3nt: TGTGCCAGCAGCTTGGCCGTCTCTTCCCCCGGGACAGGGGGGAATGAGCAGTTCTTC

abundance: NA
v_gene: TRBV29-1
d_gene: TRBD2
j_gene: TRBJ2-3
CDR3aa: CSVGSSGSFTDTQYF
CDR3nt: TGCAGCGTCGGGAGTAGCGGGAGTTTCACAGATACGCAGTATTTT

abundance: NA
v_gene: TRBV20-1
d_gene: NA
j_gene: TRBJ2-7
CDR3aa: CSASRPLEQYF
CDR3nt: TGCAGTGCTAGTCGACCCCTCGAGCAGTACTTC

abundance: NA
v_gene: TRBV27
d_gene: TRBD2
j_gene: TRBJ2-7
CDR3aa: CAAGAAAGGGYEQYF
CDR3nt: TGTGCCGCCGGGGCAGCGGCGGGAGGAGGGTACGAGCAGTACTTC

abundance: NA
v_gene: TRBV11-2
d_gene: TRBD2
j_gene: TRBJ2-7
CDR3aa: CASSLVSGRFEQYF
CDR3nt: TGTGCCAGCAGCTTAGTTAGCGGGAGGTTCGAGCAGTACTTC

abundance: NA
v_gene: TRBV5-1
d_gene: NA
j_gene: TRBJ1-3
CDR3aa: CASSLEAAGSGNTIYF
CDR3nt: TGCGCCAGCAGCTTGGAGGCGGCTGGTTCTGGAAACACCATATATTTT

abundance: NA
v_gene: TRBV5-1
d_gene: TRBD1
j_gene: TRBJ1-1
CDR3aa: CASSPEGTGGGWSEAFF
CDR3nt: TGCGCCAGCAGCCCGGAAGGGACAGGGGGTGGGTGGTCTGAAGCTTTCTTT

abundance: NA
v_gene: TRBV5-1
d_gene: NA
j_gene: TRBJ1-1
CDR3aa: CASSLLSGGLMNTEAFF
CDR3nt: TGCGCCAGCAGCTTGCTCTCTGGCGGGCTAATGAACACTGAAGCTTTCTTT

abundance: once
v_gene: TRBV4-1
d_gene: TRBD2
j_gene: TRBJ2-1
CDR3aa: CASSHETGLAGDNEQFF
CDR3nt: TGCGCCAGCAGCCACGAAACGGGACTAGCGGGAGATAATGAGCAGTTCTTC

abundance: NA
v_gene: TRBV20-1
d_gene: NA
j_gene: TRBJ2-7
CDR3aa: CSAESYEQYF
CDR3nt: TGCAGTGCTGAGAGCTACGAGCAGTACTTC

abundance: NA
v_gene: TRBV27
d_gene: NA
j_gene: TRBJ1-4
CDR3aa: CASSPGGNEKLFF
CDR3nt: TGTGCCAGCTCCCCCGGGGGTAATGAAAAACTGTTTTTT

abundance: NA
v_gene: TRBV5-6
d_gene: NA
j_gene: TRBJ1-2
CDR3aa: CASRFAGEYGYTF
CDR3nt: TGTGCCAGCAGATTCGCAGGGGAATATGGCTACACCTTC

abundance: NA
v_gene: TRBV10-2
d_gene: NA
j_gene: TRBJ2-1
CDR3aa: CASRPGFDNEQFF
CDR3nt: TGCGCCAGCAGGCCCGGATTTGACAATGAGCAGTTCTTC

abundance: few
v_gene: TRBV15
d_gene: NA
j_gene: TRBJ1-4
CDR3aa: CATSTRGGPFNEKLFF
CDR3nt: TGTGCCACCAGCACAAGAGGAGGCCCGTTTAATGAAAAACTGTTTTTT

abundance: few
v_gene: TRBV29-1
d_gene: NA
j_gene: TRBJ1-1
CDR3aa: CSVVRQLNTEAFF
CDR3nt: TGCAGCGTTGTGCGTCAGCTGAACACTGAAGCTTTCTTT

abundance: once
v_gene: TRBV11-3
d_gene: NA
j_gene: TRBJ1-1
CDR3aa: CASSVGSQSTEAFF
CDR3nt: TGTGCCAGCAGCGTCGGATCCCAGAGCACTGAAGCTTTCTTT

abundance: NA
v_gene: TRBV7-9
d_gene: NA
j_gene: TRBJ2-5
CDR3aa: CASSSDFRGGQETQYF
CDR3nt: TGTGCCAGCAGCTCGGACTTCAGGGGCGGCCAAGAGACCCAGTACTTC

abundance: NA
v_gene: TRBV5-1
d_gene: TRBD1
j_gene: TRBJ2-3
CDR3aa: CASSSGQATDTQYF
CDR3nt: TGCGCCAGCAGCTCGGGACAGGCCACAGATACGCAGTATTTT

abundance: NA
v_gene: TRBV11-2
d_gene: TRBD2
j_gene: TRBJ2-5
CDR3aa: CASSSGLAGLETQYF
CDR3nt: TGTGCCAGCAGTTCGGGACTAGCGGGATTGGAGACCCAGTACTTC

abundance: NA
v_gene: TRBV2
d_gene: NA
j_gene: TRBJ1-1
CDR3aa: CASKEYNTEAFF
CDR3nt: TGTGCCAGCAAGGAGTATAACACTGAAGCTTTCTTT

abundance: NA
v_gene: TRBV5-6
d_gene: NA
j_gene: TRBJ2-2
CDR3aa: CASGIGENTGELFF
CDR3nt: TGTGCCAGCGGGATAGGGGAGAACACCGGGGAGCTGTTTTTT

abundance: NA
v_gene: TRBV7-8
d_gene: TRBD2
j_gene: TRBJ2-5
CDR3aa: CASSPRTSAYQETQYF
CDR3nt: TGTGCCAGCAGCCCCCGGACTAGCGCATACCAAGAGACCCAGTACTTC

abundance: NA
v_gene: TRBV10-3
d_gene: NA
j_gene: TRBJ1-1
CDR3aa: CAISESTAGREAFF
CDR3nt: TGTGCCATCAGTGAGTCGACGGCAGGGAGAGAAGCTTTCTTT

abundance: NA
v_gene: TRBV10-3
d_gene: NA
j_gene: TRBJ2-4
CDR3aa: CAARPGASKNIQYF
CDR3nt: TGTGCCGCCCGGCCCGGGGCATCCAAAAACATTCAGTACTTC

abundance: NA
v_gene: TRBV5-6
d_gene: NA
j_gene: TRBJ1-5
CDR3aa: CASSAEASNQPQHF
CDR3nt: TGTGCCAGCAGCGCGGAGGCTTCTAATCAGCCCCAGCATTTT